A selection of T cell receptor beta chains follows, all from one sample in a study of beta chain features in type 1 diabetes. Assay used: immunoSEQ multiplex PCR; TCRdb lists only in-frame clones, some missing. The repertoire holds 600,000 to 650,000 clones, less than 20% seen once, with approximately 0.087% in the top ten. Sequencing was carried out using naive CD4+ T cells from blood. These receptors came from a man between 18 and 35 years old in good health. CDR3s include the opening cysteine and the closing phenylalanine or tryptophan. The D gene is left open where the match is weak. Clone sizes are given selectively: once, few, many, or a class where the clone is expanded.

V gene	clone size	D gene	J gene	CDR3 protein	CDR3 DNA
TRBV7-2	NA	NA	TRBJ2-7	CASSARWTTSSYEQYF	TGTGCCAGCAGCGCGAGGTGGACCACGAGCTCCTACGAGCAGTACTTC
TRBV6-6	few	NA	TRBJ1-5	CASSPPSGNQPQHF	TGTGCCAGCAGTCCCCCTTCGGGCAATCAGCCCCAGCATTTT
TRBV28	NA	NA	TRBJ2-7	CASSLKYRVHEQYF	TGTGCCAGCAGTTTAAAGTACAGGGTCCACGAGCAGTACTTC
TRBV5-4	few	TRBD1	TRBJ2-5	CASSLWAGGAHETQYF	TGTGCCAGCAGCTTGTGGGCAGGGGGCGCCCACGAGACCCAGTACTTC
TRBV2	few	NA	TRBJ1-1	CASNEQGAEAFF	TGTGCCAGCAACGAACAGGGTGCTGAAGCTTTCTTT
TRBV7-3	NA	NA	TRBJ2-2	CASSLNQGRNTGELFF	TGTGCCAGCAGCTTAAATCAGGGGCGGAACACCGGGGAGCTGTTTTTT
TRBV2	few	TRBD2	TRBJ2-5	CASSKTSGRGKTQYF	TGTGCCAGCAGTAAGACTAGCGGGAGGGGAAAGACCCAGTACTTC
TRBV12-5	NA	TRBD2	TRBJ2-1	CASGLVSKAGGPGNEQFF	TGTGCTAGTGGTTTGGTCTCCAAAGCGGGGGGGCCTGGGAATGAGCAGTTCTTC
TRBV7-6	NA	NA	TRBJ2-2	CASSSLIRAGGELFF	TGTGCCAGCAGCTCCCTTATTAGGGCCGGCGGGGAGCTGTTTTTT
TRBV4-3	NA	NA	TRBJ2-3	CASSRNVGDTQYF	TGCGCCAGCAGCAGAAACGTAGGAGATACGCAGTATTTT
TRBV2	few	NA	TRBJ2-7	CASSEFGIPYEQYF	TGTGCCAGCAGTGAGTTCGGGATCCCCTACGAGCAGTACTTC
TRBV4-3	NA	TRBD2	TRBJ2-7	CASSQAPSGGHYEQYF	TGCGCCAGCAGCCAAGCCCCTAGCGGGGGACACTACGAGCAGTACTTC
TRBV4-3	many	NA	TRBJ2-5	CASSQDWRKETQYF	TGCGCCAGCAGCCAAGATTGGCGGAAGGAGACCCAGTACTTC
TRBV5-1	NA	NA	TRBJ1-2	CASSLLGPGSFGYTF	TGCGCCAGCAGCTTGCTCGGGCCAGGTTCCTTTGGCTACACCTTC
TRBV9	NA	NA	TRBJ2-1	CASTTDPYNEQFF	TGTGCCAGCACCACAGACCCTTACAATGAGCAGTTCTTC
TRBV5-4	few	TRBD2	TRBJ2-1	CASSTEPGLLRNEQFF	TGTGCCAGCAGCACCGAACCGGGACTATTGCGGAATGAGCAGTTCTTC
TRBV5-1	NA	NA	TRBJ2-3	CASSFQGQDTQYF	TGCGCCAGCAGCTTTCAGGGCCAGGATACGCAGTATTTT
TRBV18	NA	NA	TRBJ2-1	CASSPPGRTNEQFF	TGTGCCAGCTCACCACCGGGACGGACAAATGAGCAGTTCTTC
TRBV6-4	NA	NA	TRBJ2-1	CASSDRPGHQFF	TGTGCCAGCAGCGACCGTCCGGGGCACCAGTTCTTC
TRBV6-1	few	TRBD2	TRBJ2-1	CASSDAGRRGLYNEQFF	TGTGCCAGCAGTGATGCCGGGAGGAGAGGTCTGTACAATGAGCAGTTCTTC
TRBV7-2	NA	TRBD2	TRBJ2-1	CASSSGMGLAGISYNEQFF	TGTGCCAGCAGCTCCGGGATGGGACTAGCGGGGATCTCCTACAATGAGCAGTTCTTC
TRBV28	NA	NA	TRBJ1-2	CASSLITRGYTF	TGTGCCAGCAGTTTAATTACGCGTGGCTACACCTTC
TRBV20-1	NA	NA	TRBJ2-5	CSWVPQETQYF	TGCTCCTGGGTCCCCCAAGAGACCCAGTACTTC
TRBV2	NA	NA	TRBJ2-3	CASVGQGRTDTQYF	TGTGCCAGCGTTGGGCAAGGCCGGACAGATACGCAGTATTTT
TRBV4-3	NA	NA	TRBJ1-4	CASSLVTGIGSEKLFF	TGCGCCAGCAGCCTTGTAACAGGGATCGGGAGCGAAAAACTGTTTTTT
TRBV15	few	NA	TRBJ2-3	CATSRATDTQYF	TGTGCCACCAGCAGGGCCACAGATACGCAGTATTTT
TRBV7-9	NA	NA	TRBJ1-5	CASSPNPGIFGGQPQHF	TGTGCCAGCAGCCCGAACCCGGGAATCTTTGGGGGGCAGCCCCAGCATTTT
TRBV11-2	NA	NA	TRBJ2-7	CASSLDRAVNILYEQYF	TGTGCCAGCAGCTTAGATCGGGCAGTCAATATCCTATACGAGCAGTACTTC
TRBV23-1	NA	NA	TRBJ2-5	CASPARRTDLCQETQYF	TGCGCCAGTCCAGCAAGGCGGACCGACCTCTGTCAAGAGACCCAGTACTTC
TRBV19	NA	NA	TRBJ2-2	CASSIRRDPPFERELFF	TGTGCCAGTAGTATCCGGCGGGACCCCCCTTTTGAAAGGGAGCTGTTTTTT
TRBV5-4	few	NA	TRBJ1-5	CASSLGGYSNQPQHF	TGTGCCAGCAGCTTGGGGGGTTATAGCAATCAGCCCCAGCATTTT
TRBV27	NA	NA	TRBJ2-3	CASSLKGSGYTDTQYF	TGTGCCAGCAGTTTAAAAGGGTCGGGGTACACAGATACGCAGTATTTT
TRBV5-1	few	NA	TRBJ1-3	CASSIWGNSGNTIYF	TGCGCCAGCAGCATCTGGGGAAACTCTGGAAACACCATATATTTT
TRBV15	few	NA	TRBJ1-1	CATSRDRQQAFF	TGTGCCACCAGCAGAGATCGACAGCAAGCTTTCTTT
TRBV7-2	NA	NA	TRBJ1-1	CASSSLTSTEAFF	TGTGCCAGCAGCTCGTTGACAAGCACTGAAGCTTTCTTT
TRBV25-1	NA	TRBD2	TRBJ2-3	CASSEGRTAGADTQYF	TGTGCCAGCAGTGAAGGTCGGACAGCGGGGGCAGATACGCAGTATTTT
TRBV10-3	NA	NA	TRBJ1-2	CAISESPNYGYTF	TGTGCCATCAGTGAGTCTCCTAACTATGGCTACACCTTC
TRBV7-8	NA	TRBD1	TRBJ2-1	CASSPRQGPGNEQFF	TGTGCCAGCAGCCCCAGACAGGGACCGGGGAATGAGCAGTTCTTC
TRBV5-4	NA	NA	TRBJ2-2	CASSPGHRNTGELFF	TGTGCCAGCAGCCCGGGACACAGGAACACCGGGGAGCTGTTTTTT
TRBV4-1	NA	TRBD2	TRBJ2-1	CASSQASGGPYNEQFF	TGCGCCAGCAGCCAGGCTAGCGGGGGGCCCTACAATGAGCAGTTCTTC
TRBV6-5	NA	TRBD2	TRBJ2-7	CASRTSGGGSYEQYF	TGTGCCAGCAGGACTTCGGGCGGGGGCTCCTACGAGCAGTACTTC
TRBV4-1	few	TRBD1	TRBJ2-2	CASSQALGGTGTGELFF	TGCGCCAGCAGCCAAGCCTTAGGGGGCACGGGCACCGGGGAGCTGTTTTTT
TRBV28	few	NA	TRBJ1-2	CASSLVDYGYTF	TGTGCCAGCAGCCTGGTCGACTATGGCTACACCTTC
TRBV6-5	NA	TRBD2	TRBJ2-7	CASSYSGLIYEQYF	TGTGCCAGCAGTTACTCGGGACTAATCTACGAGCAGTACTTC
TRBV29-1	few	TRBD1	TRBJ1-2	CSVLYRDRGPQPRYGYTF	TGCAGCGTCCTTTACCGGGACAGGGGCCCCCAGCCGCGTTATGGCTACACCTTC
TRBV2	NA	NA	TRBJ1-2	CASNLDRLYGYTF	TGTGCCAGCAATCTCGACAGGCTCTATGGCTACACCTTC
TRBV7-6	few	NA	TRBJ1-3	CASSLGKAPGNTIYF	TGTGCCAGCAGCTTAGGGAAGGCCCCTGGAAACACCATATATTTT
TRBV7-6	NA	TRBD2	TRBJ2-7	CASSLVSSGTSAEQYF	TGTGCCAGCAGCTTAGTTTCTAGCGGGACTTCCGCCGAGCAGTACTTC
TRBV5-5	NA	TRBD1	TRBJ2-6	CASSPSGTGVSGANVLTF	TGTGCCAGCAGCCCTTCGGGGACAGGGGTGTCCGGGGCCAACGTCCTGACTTTC
TRBV19	few	NA	TRBJ2-3	CATLPMRGKTDTQYF	TGTGCCACCTTACCAATGAGGGGTAAAACAGATACGCAGTATTTT
TRBV28	NA	NA	TRBJ1-1	CASSFLMNTEAFF	TGTGCCAGCAGTTTTTTGATGAACACTGAAGCTTTCTTT
TRBV28	few	NA	TRBJ1-2	CASSLGIGLNYGYTF	TGTGCCAGCAGTTTAGGAATTGGACTGAACTATGGCTACACCTTC
TRBV28	NA	TRBD1	TRBJ2-1	CASSSWTGGAYNEQFF	TGTGCCAGCAGTTCCTGGACAGGGGGCGCCTACAATGAGCAGTTCTTC
TRBV6-5	few	NA	TRBJ1-5	CASSYLGNQPQHF	TGTGCCAGCAGTTATCTCGGCAATCAGCCCCAGCATTTT